This T cell receptor (beta chain) was captured in a study of CD8+CD57+ T cells in acquired aplastic anemia. Overall study: On average, sorted CD4+ and CD8+ cells gave approximately 3.1 ug of DNA. Study-wide results and limits: Between patients and controls, around 30 CD8+ CDR3 sequences were found in common.

The CDR3 spans 13 amino acids, including both terminal residues. CDR1 and CDR2 (germline): SGHTA, FQGTGA. Using genomic DNA as the template, TCR beta VDJ and CDR3 profiling was carried out. TCRdb redid the calling of the reads with MiXCR, one entry per CDR3 protein. The repertoire has some 410,000 distinct CDR3 sequences, 55% to 75% of them found once; the top ten carry 3.5% to 4.5%. In its sample, this clonotype was seen once. The antigen is not known. No conserved phenylalanine or tryptophan ends this CDR3, so it is likely a read error. It is unclear where the CDR3 begins or ends on the DNA, so no DNA is shown, and the CDR3 is as TCRdb lists it.

The chain links TRBV7-3 to TRBJ2-7; TRBD2 is taken as the D call from the table, unchecked against the DNA. This sequence originates from a human donor in good health, serving as a control. Material for sequencing was sorted CD4+, CD8+, or CD8+CD57+ T cells (not recorded which) from PBMCs. CDR3 sequence reads: CASTFLTGTSGGA.